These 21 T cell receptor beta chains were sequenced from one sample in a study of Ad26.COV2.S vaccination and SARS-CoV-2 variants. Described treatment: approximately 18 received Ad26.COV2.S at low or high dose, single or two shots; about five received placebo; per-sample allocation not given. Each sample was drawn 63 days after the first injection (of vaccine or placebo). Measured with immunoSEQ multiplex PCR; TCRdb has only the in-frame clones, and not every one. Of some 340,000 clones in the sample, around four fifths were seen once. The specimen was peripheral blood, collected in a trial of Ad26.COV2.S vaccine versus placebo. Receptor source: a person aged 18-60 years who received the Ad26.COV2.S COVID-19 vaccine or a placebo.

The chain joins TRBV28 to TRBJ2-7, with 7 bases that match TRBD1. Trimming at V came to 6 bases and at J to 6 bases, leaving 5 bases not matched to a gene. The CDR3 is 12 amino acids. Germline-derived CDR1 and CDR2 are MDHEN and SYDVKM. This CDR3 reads CASSRGFGEQYF. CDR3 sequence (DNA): TGTGCCAGCAGCAGGGGGTTCGGCGAGCAGTACTTC.

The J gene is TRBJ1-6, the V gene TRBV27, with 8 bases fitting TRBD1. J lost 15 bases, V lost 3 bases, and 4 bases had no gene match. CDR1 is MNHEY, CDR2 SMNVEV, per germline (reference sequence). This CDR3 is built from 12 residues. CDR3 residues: CASSFPGGLLHF. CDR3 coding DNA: TGTGCCAGCAGTTTTCCAGGGGGCCTCCTCCACTTT.

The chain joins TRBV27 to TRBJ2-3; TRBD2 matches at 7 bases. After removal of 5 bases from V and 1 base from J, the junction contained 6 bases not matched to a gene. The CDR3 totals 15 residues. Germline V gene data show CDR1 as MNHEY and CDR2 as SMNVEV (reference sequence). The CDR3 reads CASSLGLERTDTQYF. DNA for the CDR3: TGTGCCAGCAGTCTAGGACTAGAACGCACAGATACGCAGTATTTT.

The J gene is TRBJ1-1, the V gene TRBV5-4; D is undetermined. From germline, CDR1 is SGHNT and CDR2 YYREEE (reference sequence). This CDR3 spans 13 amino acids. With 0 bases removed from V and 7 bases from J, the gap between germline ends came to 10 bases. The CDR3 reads CASSLGFGFEAFF. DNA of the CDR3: TGTGCCAGCAGCTTGGGTTTCGGGTTTGAAGCTTTCTTT.

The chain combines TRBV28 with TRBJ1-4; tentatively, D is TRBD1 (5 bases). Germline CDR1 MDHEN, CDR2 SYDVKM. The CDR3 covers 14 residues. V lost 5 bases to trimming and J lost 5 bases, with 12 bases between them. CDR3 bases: TGTGCCAGCAGTCTCGGGACTTTAAATGAAAAACTGTTTTTT. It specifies CASSLGTLNEKLFF.

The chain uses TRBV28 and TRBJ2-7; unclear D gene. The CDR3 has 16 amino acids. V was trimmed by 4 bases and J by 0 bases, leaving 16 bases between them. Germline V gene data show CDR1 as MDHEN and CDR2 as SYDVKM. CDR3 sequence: CASSSPTSSTSYEQYF. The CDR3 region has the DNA TGTGCCAGCAGTTCCCCGACAAGCTCTACCTCCTACGAGCAGTACTTC.

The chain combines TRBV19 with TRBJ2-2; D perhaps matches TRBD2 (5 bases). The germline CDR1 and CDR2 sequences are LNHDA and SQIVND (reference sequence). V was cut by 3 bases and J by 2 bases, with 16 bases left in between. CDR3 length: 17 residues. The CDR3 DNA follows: TGTGCCAGTAGTATCTTCCCGGGAAGTACTAACACCGGGGAGCTGTTTTTT. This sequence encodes CASSIFPGSTNTGELFF.

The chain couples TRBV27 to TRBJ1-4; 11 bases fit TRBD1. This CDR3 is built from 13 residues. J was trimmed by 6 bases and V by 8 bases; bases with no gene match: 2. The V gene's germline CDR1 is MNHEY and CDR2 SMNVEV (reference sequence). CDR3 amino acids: CASGDRGDEKLFF. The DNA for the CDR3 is TGTGCCAGCGGGGACAGGGGGGATGAAAAACTGTTTTTT.

The CDR3 DNA is TGTGCCAGCAGTATGCGGGCTGGGAATCAGCCCCAGCATTTT. Encoded protein: CASSMRAGNQPQHF. The chain carries TRBV2 and TRBJ1-5, with D uncertain. The V and J ends lost 5 bases and 4 bases respectively, with 12 bases between them. Germline lookup yields CDR1 SNHLY and CDR2 FYNNEI. CDR3 size: 14 residues.

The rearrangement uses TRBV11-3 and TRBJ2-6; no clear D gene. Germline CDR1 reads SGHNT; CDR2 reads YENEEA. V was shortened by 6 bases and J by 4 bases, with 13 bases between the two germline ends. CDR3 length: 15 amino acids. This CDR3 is CASSSAAYGANVLTF. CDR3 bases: TGTGCCAGCAGTTCCGCAGCTTACGGGGCCAACGTCCTGACTTTC.

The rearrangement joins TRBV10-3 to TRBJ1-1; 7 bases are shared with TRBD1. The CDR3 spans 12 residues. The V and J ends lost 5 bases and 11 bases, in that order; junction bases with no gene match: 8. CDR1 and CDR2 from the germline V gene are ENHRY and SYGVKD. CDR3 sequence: CAISRTGTEAFF. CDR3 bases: TGTGCCATCAGTCGGACAGGTACGGAGGCTTTCTTT.

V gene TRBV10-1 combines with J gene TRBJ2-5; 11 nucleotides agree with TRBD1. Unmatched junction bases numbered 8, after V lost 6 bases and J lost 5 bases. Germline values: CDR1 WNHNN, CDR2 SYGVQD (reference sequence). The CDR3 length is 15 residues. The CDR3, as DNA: TGCGCCAGCAGCCGCGGACAGGGGGCTGTTGAGACCCAGTACTTC. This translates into CASSRGQGAVETQYF.

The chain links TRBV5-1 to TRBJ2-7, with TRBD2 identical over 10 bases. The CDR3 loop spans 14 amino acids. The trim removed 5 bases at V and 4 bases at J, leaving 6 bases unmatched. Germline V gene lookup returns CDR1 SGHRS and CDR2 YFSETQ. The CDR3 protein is CASSQAGGSYEQYF. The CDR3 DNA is TGCGCCAGCAGTCAAGCGGGGGGGTCGTACGAGCAGTACTTC.

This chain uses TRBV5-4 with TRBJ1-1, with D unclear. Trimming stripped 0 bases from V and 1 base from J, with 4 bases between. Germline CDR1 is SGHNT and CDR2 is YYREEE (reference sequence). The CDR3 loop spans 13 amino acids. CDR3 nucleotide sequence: TGTGCCAGCAGCTTGGCCAGGAACACTGAAGCTTTCTTT. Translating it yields CASSLARNTEAFF.

This CDR3 is CAISEGRNGELFF. The DNA for the CDR3 is TGTGCCATCAGTGAGGGCAGAAATGGGGAGCTGTTTTTT. This sequence joins TRBV10-3 and TRBJ2-2; D is undetermined. This CDR3 comprises 13 residues. V lost 2 bases and J lost 8, with 9 bases in between. Germline loops: CDR1 ENHRY, CDR2 SYGVKD.

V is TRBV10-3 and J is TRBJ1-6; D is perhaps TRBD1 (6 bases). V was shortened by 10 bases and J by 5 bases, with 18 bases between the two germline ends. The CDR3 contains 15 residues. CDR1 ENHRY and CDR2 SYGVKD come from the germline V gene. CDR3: CATHSSQGNNSPLHF. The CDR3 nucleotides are TGTGCCACCCATTCCTCCCAGGGGAATAATTCACCCCTCCACTTT.

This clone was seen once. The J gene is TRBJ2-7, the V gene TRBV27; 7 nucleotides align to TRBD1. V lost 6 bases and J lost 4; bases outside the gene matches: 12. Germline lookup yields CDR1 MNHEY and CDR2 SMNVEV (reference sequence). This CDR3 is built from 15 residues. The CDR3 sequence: CASRPSRQGVYEQYF. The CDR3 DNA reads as TGTGCCAGCAGACCCTCAAGACAGGGTGTATACGAGCAGTACTTC.

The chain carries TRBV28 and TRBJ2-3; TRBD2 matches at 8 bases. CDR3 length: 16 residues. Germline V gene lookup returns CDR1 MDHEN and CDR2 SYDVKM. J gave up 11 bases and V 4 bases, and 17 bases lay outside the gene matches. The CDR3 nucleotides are TGTGCCAGCAGTTCTCCGGGACTAGGAGGCGGGTCATTGCAGTATTTT. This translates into CASSSPGLGGGSLQYF.

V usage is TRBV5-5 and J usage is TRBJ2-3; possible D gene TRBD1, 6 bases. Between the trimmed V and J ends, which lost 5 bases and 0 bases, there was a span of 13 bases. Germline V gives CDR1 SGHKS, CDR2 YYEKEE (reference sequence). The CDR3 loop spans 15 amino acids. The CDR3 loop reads CASSLTGFSTDTQYF. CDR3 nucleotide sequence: TGTGCCAGCAGTTTAACAGGGTTTAGCACAGATACGCAGTATTTT.

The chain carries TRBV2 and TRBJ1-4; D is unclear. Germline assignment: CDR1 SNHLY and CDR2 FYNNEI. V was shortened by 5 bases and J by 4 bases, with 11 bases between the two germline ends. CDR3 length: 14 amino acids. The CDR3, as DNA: TGTGCCAGCAGTTGGGCTCGTGTTAATGAAAAACTGTTTTTT. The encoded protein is CASSWARVNEKLFF.

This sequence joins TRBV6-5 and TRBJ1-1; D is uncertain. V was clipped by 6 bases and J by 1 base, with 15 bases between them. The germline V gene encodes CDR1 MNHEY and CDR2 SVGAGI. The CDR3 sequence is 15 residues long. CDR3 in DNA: TGTGCCAGCAGGGGTACCGGGAAAAGGAACACTGAAGCTTTCTTT. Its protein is CASRGTGKRNTEAFF.